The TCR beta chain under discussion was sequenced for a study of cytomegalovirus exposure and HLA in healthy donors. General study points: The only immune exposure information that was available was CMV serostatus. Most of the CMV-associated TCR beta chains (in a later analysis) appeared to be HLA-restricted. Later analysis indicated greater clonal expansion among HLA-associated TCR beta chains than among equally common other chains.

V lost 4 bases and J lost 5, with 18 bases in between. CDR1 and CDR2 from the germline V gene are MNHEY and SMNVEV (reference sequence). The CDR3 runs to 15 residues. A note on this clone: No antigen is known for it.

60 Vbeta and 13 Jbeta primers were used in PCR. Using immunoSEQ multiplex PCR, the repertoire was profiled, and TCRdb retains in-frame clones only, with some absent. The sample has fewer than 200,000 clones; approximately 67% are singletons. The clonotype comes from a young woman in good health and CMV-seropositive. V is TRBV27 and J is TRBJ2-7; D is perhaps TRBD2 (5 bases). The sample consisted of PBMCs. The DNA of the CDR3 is TGTGCCAGCAGTTACTCCACGGGAAGGATCCACGAGCAGTACTTC. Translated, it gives CASSYSTGRIHEQYF.